The 8 T cell receptor beta chains given below trace back to one sample, sequenced in a study of T cells in Graves' hyperthyroidism and ophthalmopathy. Amplification of TCR beta CDR3 regions was performed using RNA transcripts as template. Carried out on the TCR CDR3, a first-round RT-PCR used the HTBI primer set. MiXCR, run by TCRdb on the multiplex PCR reads, gives a single entry per CDR3 protein. This table holds about 250,000 distinct CDR3 sequences, approximately 23% found once. Sequenced material: blood. These receptor sequences come from a young man with Graves' ophthalmopathy.

The chain combines TRBV9 with TRBJ2-5; TRBD2 matches 15 bases. The length of the CDR3 is 17 residues. Germline trimming cut 2 bases from V and 5 bases from J; bases unmatched to any gene: 7. The germline gives CDR1 SGDLS, CDR2 YYNGEE. The CDR3 DNA reads as TGTGCCAGCAGCGTGGGACTAGCGGGAGGCTGGGGGGAGACCCAGTACTTC. Protein: CASSVGLAGGWGETQYF.

This clonotype was counted a few times. J is TRBJ2-3 and V is TRBV4-1; unclear D gene. CDR3 length: 13 residues. Deletions cut 0 bases from V and 4 bases from J, with 5 bases between. Germline loops: CDR1 MGHRA, CDR2 YSYEKL. The CDR3, as DNA: TGCGCCAGCAGCCAAGATGGTCCAGATACGCAGTATTTT. The encoded protein is CASSQDGPDTQYF.

The rearrangement uses TRBV7-3 and TRBJ1-3; weak D call: TRBD1 (6 bases). Germline loops: CDR1 SGHTA, CDR2 FQGTGA. The CDR3 length is 15 residues. V lost 2 bases and J lost 2, with 10 bases in between. The CDR3 DNA is TGTGCCAGCAGCTTAGGCGGGGGCGCTGGAAACACCATATATTTT. This translates into CASSLGGGAGNTIYF. The variable domain in full, completed from reference TRBV7-3 and TRBJ1-3, reads GAGVSQTPSNKVTEKGKYVELRCDPISGHTALYWYRQSLGQGPEFLIYFQGTGAADDSGLPNDRFFAVRPEGSVSTLKIQRTERGDSAVYLCASSLGGGAGNTIYFGEGSWLTVV.

This clonotype was counted many times. The chain joins TRBV20-1 to TRBJ2-7, with 9 bases fitting TRBD2. The CDR3 loop spans 15 amino acids. V lost 5 bases to trimming and J lost 2 bases; unmatched junction nucleotides: 10. The germline V gene has CDR1 DFQATT and CDR2 SNEGSKA (reference sequence). The CDR3 DNA is TGCAGTGCTTTGTTAGGCGGGAGGGCCCCCTACGAGCAGTACTTC. As protein: CSALLGGRAPYEQYF.

This clonotype was seen ten or more times. The V gene is TRBV20-1, the J gene TRBJ2-3, with 11 positions matching TRBD2. Unmatched junction bases numbered 9, after V lost 3 bases and J lost 4 bases. The CDR3 consists of 16 residues. Germline CDR1 and CDR2: DFQATT and SNEGSKA (reference sequence). CDR3 loop: CSARISGRETPDTQYF. In DNA form, the CDR3 reads TGCAGTGCTAGGATTAGCGGGAGGGAAACTCCAGATACGCAGTATTTT.

This clonotype was counted between two and nine times. The rearrangement uses TRBV15 and TRBJ1-3; D uncertain. CDR1 and CDR2 from the germline V gene are LNHNV and YYDKDF (reference sequence). The CDR3 length is 16 residues. The V end was cut by 6 bases, the J end by 0 bases, with 15 bases between. CDR3 nucleotides: TGTGCCACCAGAACAAAGCCCTCAAGCTCTGGAAACACCATATATTTT. Protein: CATRTKPSSSGNTIYF.

This clonotype has a handful of counts. The chain employs TRBV12-5 and TRBJ1-3; tentatively, D is TRBD1 (6 bases). The CDR3 length is 14 residues. V was trimmed by 6 bases and J by 3 bases, leaving 12 bases between them. The germline V gene has CDR1 LGHNT and CDR2 FRNRAP. The CDR3 nucleotides are TGTGCTAGTGGAAGGACAGATTTTGGAAACACCATATATTTT. Translation: CASGRTDFGNTIYF.

The sample holds many counts of this clonotype. The chain has TRBV7-9 and TRBJ2-7, with 8 bases lining up with TRBD1. The CDR3 is 16 amino acids. In germline, CDR1 is SEHNR, CDR2 FQNEAQ (reference sequence). The V and J ends lost 5 bases and 0 bases, in that order; junction bases with no gene match: 9. The CDR3 coding sequence is TGTGCCAGCAGCCCTAGGAGGACAGGGAACTCCTACGAGCAGTACTTC. Residues: CASSPRRTGNSYEQYF. The variable domain in full, with the rest retrieved from reference TRBV7-9 and TRBJ2-7, is DTGVSQNPRHKITKRGQNVTFRCDPISEHNRLYWYRQTLGQGPEFLTYFQNEAQLEKSRLLSDRFSAERPKGSFSTLEIQRTEQGDSAMYLCASSPRRTGNSYEQYFGPGTRLTVT.